Shown below are 23 T cell receptor beta chains from a single sample sequenced in a study of Tregs in tolerant kidney transplant recipients. These receptors' antigens are unknown. Produced via immunoSEQ multiplex PCR; TCRdb's table is partial and in-frame only. The table records approximately 30,000 clones, about 79% of them present only once. The material sequenced was Tregs from blood cultured with allogeneic cells. These receptors were collected from a human donor in good health.

The J gene is TRBJ2-5, the V gene TRBV4-1, with D possibly matching TRBD2 (7 bases). The CDR3 sequence is 17 residues long. V lost 1 base to trimming and J lost 2 bases, with 17 bases between them. CDR1 is MGHRA, CDR2 YSYEKL, per germline. The chain's CDR3 is CASSQGLGGLPQETQYF. The CDR3 DNA reads TGCGCCAGCAGCCAAGGGTTGGGGGGGCTTCCGCAAGAGACCCAGTACTTC.

The sample holds a few counts of this clone. The chain recombines TRBV6-5 with TRBJ2-5, with TRBD2 matching over 9 bases. This CDR3 spans 13 amino acids. Germline assignment: CDR1 MNHEY and CDR2 SVGAGI. V lost 5 bases and J lost 7; bases outside the gene matches: 5. CDR3 amino acids: CASSSQREATQYF. CDR3 nucleotides: TGTGCCAGCAGTAGTCAGCGGGAGGCGACCCAGTACTTC.

The genes are TRBV7-9 and TRBJ2-1; D not resolved. Trimming stripped 0 bases from V and 6 bases from J, with 12 bases between. This CDR3 has 15 residues. Germline values: CDR1 SEHNR, CDR2 FQNEAQ (reference sequence). The CDR3 protein is CASSLAGPIGNEQFF. The CDR3 DNA reads TGTGCCAGCAGCTTAGCAGGGCCAATAGGCAATGAGCAGTTCTTC.

The gene calls are TRBV6-6 and TRBJ1-3; D gene uncertain. The CDR3 loop spans 10 amino acids. Germline V gene lookup returns CDR1 MNHNY and CDR2 SVGAGI (reference sequence). Trimming cost V 10 bases and J 1 base, with 2 bases left between them. CDR3: CATSGNTIYF. CDR3 DNA: TGTGCCACTTCTGGAAACACCATATATTTT.

The chain links TRBV19 to TRBJ2-1, with 14 bases aligning to TRBD2. This CDR3 is 15 amino acids long. Trimming took 5 bases from V and 9 from J; bases not matched to a gene: 6. CDR1 is LNHDA and CDR2 is SQIVND in the germline V gene (reference sequence). Written as DNA, the CDR3 is TGTGCCAGTAGTCCGGGACTAGCGGGAGTCGGTGAGCAGTTCTTC. Translating gives CASSPGLAGVGEQFF.

This rearrangement joins TRBV19 to TRBJ1-6, with D uncertain. V lost 7 bases, J lost 7 bases, and 8 bases lay in between. The CDR3 spans 12 residues. Germline V gives CDR1 LNHDA, CDR2 SQIVND (reference sequence). In DNA, the CDR3 is TGTGCCAGTAATTATGAGAATTCACCCCTCCACTTT. Translation: CASNYENSPLHF. The complete variable domain, with remaining parts taken from reference TRBV19 and TRBJ1-6, reads DGGITQSPKYLFRKEGQNVTLSCEQNLNHDAMYWYRQDPGQGLRLIYYSQIVNDFQKGDIAEGYSVSREKKESFPLTVTSAQKNPTAFYLCASNYENSPLHFGNGTRLTVT.

The chain employs TRBV11-2 and TRBJ1-5; unclear D gene. The germline V gene has CDR1 SGHAT and CDR2 FQNNGV. This CDR3 is built from 14 residues. V dropped 3 bases and J dropped 3 bases, with 9 bases sitting between them. The CDR3 protein is CASSFGADNQPQHF. For the CDR3, the DNA is TGTGCCAGCAGCTTCGGAGCAGACAATCAGCCCCAGCATTTT.

The table lists this clone with a count of one. CDR3 amino acids: CASSLGSVSYNEQFF. Here the CDR3 DNA reads TGTGCCAGCAGCTTAGGGTCGGTCTCCTACAATGAGCAGTTCTTC. The J gene is TRBJ2-1, the V gene TRBV11-2; D gene uncertain. Germline V gene lookup returns CDR1 SGHAT and CDR2 FQNNGV. This CDR3 comprises 15 residues. Trimming pared 1 base from V and 0 bases from J, leaving 7 bases between.

The rearrangement uses TRBV4-1 and TRBJ2-1; TRBD2 matches at 13 bases. Germline CDR1 MGHRA, CDR2 YSYEKL. This CDR3 has 15 amino acids. The trim removed 4 bases at V and 9 bases at J, leaving 6 bases unmatched. CDR3 protein: CASSPGLAGRREQFF. DNA of the CDR3: TGCGCCAGCAGCCCGGGACTAGCGGGAAGGCGTGAGCAGTTCTTC.

The V call is TRBV10-3, the J call TRBJ2-7, with D possibly matching TRBD1 (5 bases). The germline V and J ends were trimmed by 6 bases and 6 bases, with 15 bases remaining between them. The CDR3 totals 13 residues. CDR1 is ENHRY, CDR2 SYGVKD, per germline. The CDR3 is CAISVNQGGEQYF. CDR3 in DNA: TGTGCCATCAGCGTCAACCAGGGCGGCGAGCAGTACTTC.

V usage is TRBV9 and J usage is TRBJ1-4; 8 bases map to TRBD1. The CDR3 has 15 residues. From germline, CDR1 is SGDLS and CDR2 YYNGEE. Germline trimming cut 2 bases from V and 3 bases from J; bases unmatched to any gene: 3. The CDR3 DNA reads TGTGCCAGCAGCGTTCAGACAGGGGCTAATGAAAAACTGTTTTTT. Translation gives CASSVQTGANEKLFF.

This chain links TRBV9 with TRBJ2-1; 12 nucleotides agree with TRBD2. The CDR3 contains 17 residues. With 2 bases clipped from V and 4 bases from J, the junction kept 7 bases outside the gene matches. The germline V gene has CDR1 SGDLS and CDR2 YYNGEE. This CDR3 is CASSVLGLAGSYNEQFF. In nucleotides, the CDR3 is TGTGCCAGCAGCGTCTTAGGACTAGCGGGGTCGTACAATGAGCAGTTCTTC. The full variable domain, its missing parts supplied by reference TRBV9 and TRBJ2-1, is DSGVTQTPKHLITATGQRVTLRCSPRSGDLSVYWYQQSLDQGLQFLIQYYNGEERAKGNILERFSAQQFPDLHSELNLSSLELGDSALYFCASSVLGLAGSYNEQFFGPGTRLTVL.

The V and J genes are TRBV15 and TRBJ1-1, with no clear D. CDR1 LNHNV and CDR2 YYDKDF come from the germline V gene (reference sequence). Trimming stripped 0 bases from V and 8 bases from J, with 16 bases between. The CDR3 sequence is 15 residues long. The CDR3, as DNA: TGTGCCACCAGCAGAGAGGCCGGGCTCGGTCGGGAAGCTTTCTTT. Encoded protein: CATSREAGLGREAFF. Combining the CDR3 with reference TRBV15 and TRBJ1-1 gives the whole variable domain DAMVIQNPRYQVTQFGKPVTLSCSQTLNHNVMYWYQQKSSQAPKLLFHYYDKDFNNEADTPDNFQSRRPNTSFCFLDIRSPGLGDTAMYLCATSREAGLGREAFFGQGTRLTVV.

The chain uses TRBV4-1 and TRBJ2-5; 16 bases are a match to TRBD2. Germline CDR1 is MGHRA and CDR2 is YSYEKL. The CDR3 is made up of 18 amino acids. V trimming: 0 bases; J trimming: 2 bases; junction bases outside the gene matches: 3. The CDR3 nucleotides read TGCGCCAGCAGCCAAGATTCGGGACTAGCGGGGGGGCAAGAGACCCAGTACTTC. As protein: CASSQDSGLAGGQETQYF.

The rearrangement links TRBV6-6 to TRBJ2-3, with D possibly TRBD2 on 5 matching bases. Germline CDR1 reads MNHNY; CDR2 reads SVGAGI (reference sequence). V was clipped by 6 bases and J by 3 bases, with 13 bases between them. The CDR3 length is 14 residues. This CDR3 reads CASRRLSITDTQYF. DNA of the CDR3: TGTGCCAGCAGAAGACTATCCATTACAGATACGCAGTATTTT.

The chain couples TRBV4-1 to TRBJ2-7; tentative D call: TRBD2 (5 bases). Trimming took off 0 bases at V and 1 base at J, with 10 bases between the two ends. CDR3 length equals 15 residues. Germline CDR1 and CDR2: MGHRA and YSYEKL. Here the CDR3 DNA reads TGCGCCAGCAGCCAAGATTTCCGGGGTTCCTACGAGCAGTACTTC. Translation gives CASSQDFRGSYEQYF.

This chain connects TRBV10-3 to TRBJ1-4; D uncertain. The CDR3 has 15 residues. Germline assignment: CDR1 ENHRY and CDR2 SYGVKD. V lost 0 bases and J 7 bases, leaving 12 bases between the germline ends. CDR3 sequence reads: CAISESKAGGEKLFF. DNA of the CDR3: TGTGCCATCAGTGAGTCCAAGGCCGGAGGTGAAAAACTGTTTTTT.

The J gene is TRBJ2-4, the V gene TRBV4-1, with TRBD2 identical over 8 bases. The CDR3 consists of 19 residues. Germline CDR1 reads MGHRA; CDR2 reads YSYEKL. V lost 4 bases and J lost 6; bases outside the gene matches: 20. Here the CDR3 reads CASSPREQGALRGGNIQYF. CDR3 nucleotide sequence: TGCGCCAGCAGCCCGAGGGAGCAGGGAGCGCTTCGGGGGGGAAACATTCAGTACTTC.

Only one count was recorded for this clone. The chain combines TRBV5-5 with TRBJ2-5; perhaps TRBD1 as D (5 bases). This CDR3 has 13 amino acids. CDR1 and CDR2 from the germline V gene are SGHKS and YYEKEE (reference sequence). Trimming stripped 5 bases from V and 7 bases from J, with 15 bases between. The CDR3 sequence is CASRGARRGTQYF. In DNA, the CDR3 is TGTGCCAGCAGAGGGGCCCGCAGAGGGACCCAGTACTTC.

The chain couples TRBV30 to TRBJ2-5; 7 bases agree with TRBD1. Germline V gene sequence: CDR1 GTSNPN, CDR2 SVGIG (reference sequence). V shed 3 bases, J shed 3 bases, and the junction held 16 bases outside the gene matches. The CDR3 length is 17 residues. The CDR3 coding sequence is TGTGCCTGGAGCGTCTACAATTTACTGGGACAGAAAGAGACCCAGTACTTC. Translating it yields CAWSVYNLLGQKETQYF.

V usage is TRBV9 and J usage is TRBJ1-1, with 8 bases matching TRBD1. Unmatched junction bases numbered 11, after V lost 4 bases and J lost 3 bases. Germline V gene data show CDR1 as SGDLS and CDR2 as YYNGEE. The CDR3 spans 16 residues. CDR3 DNA: TGTGCCAGCAGCCCACAGGGGGTGGGGGTTGACACTGAAGCTTTCTTT. Its translation: CASSPQGVGVDTEAFF.

This clone appeared once. The rearrangement uses TRBV20-1 and TRBJ1-2; no firm D call. Trimming pared 1 base from V and 3 bases from J, leaving 3 bases between. CDR3 length: 11 amino acids. From germline, CDR1 is DFQATT and CDR2 SNEGSKA (reference sequence). CDR3 nucleotides: TGCAGTGCTAGAGGTTACTATGGCTACACCTTC. It yields the protein CSARGYYGYTF.

The chain has TRBV4-2 and TRBJ1-2; 11 positions agree with TRBD1. V dropped 3 bases and J dropped 4; count of bases not matched to a gene: 4. The V gene's germline CDR1 is LGHNA and CDR2 YNFKEQ. This CDR3 is 15 amino acids long. This chain's CDR3 is CASSHPGQGAYGYTF. CDR3 sequence (DNA): TGTGCCAGCAGCCACCCCGGACAGGGGGCCTATGGCTACACCTTC.